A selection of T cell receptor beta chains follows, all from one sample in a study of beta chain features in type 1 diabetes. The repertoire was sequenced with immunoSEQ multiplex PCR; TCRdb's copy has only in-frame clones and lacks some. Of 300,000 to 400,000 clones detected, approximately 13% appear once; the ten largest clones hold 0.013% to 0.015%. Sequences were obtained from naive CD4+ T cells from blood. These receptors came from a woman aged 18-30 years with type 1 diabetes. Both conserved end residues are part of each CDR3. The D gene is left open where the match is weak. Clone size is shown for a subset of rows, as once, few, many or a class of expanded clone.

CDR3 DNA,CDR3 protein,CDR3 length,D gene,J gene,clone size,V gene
TGCAGCGTTGGACTAGCGGTACACGGGGAGCTGTTTTTT,CSVGLAVHGELFF,13,TRBD2,TRBJ2-2,few,TRBV29-1
TGTGCCAGCAGTGCGACAGGGGCGAACACCGGGGAGCTGTTTTTT,CASSATGANTGELFF,15,TRBD1,TRBJ2-2,NA,TRBV2
TGTGCCAGCAGTTTGGGACAGGCATATGGCTACACCTTC,CASSLGQAYGYTF,13,TRBD1,TRBJ1-2,few,TRBV6-5
TGTGCCAGTCTCCAAGAGACCCAGTACTTC,CASLQETQYF,10,NA,TRBJ2-5,NA,TRBV2
TGTGCCAGCAGTTTAGTAGACACTGAAGCTTTCTTT,CASSLVDTEAFF,12,NA,TRBJ1-1,NA,TRBV28
TGTGCCAGCAGCTTAGTTACAGGGGGCACAGATACGCAGTATTTT,CASSLVTGGTDTQYF,15,TRBD1,TRBJ2-3,few,TRBV7-2
TGTGCCAGCAGCGTAAGCGGGCTCGCCGGGGCCAACGTCCTGACTTTC,CASSVSGLAGANVLTF,16,NA,TRBJ2-6,NA,TRBV9
TGTGCCAGCAGCACGAGAGGGGGAGATACGCAGTATTTT,CASSTRGGDTQYF,13,NA,TRBJ2-3,NA,TRBV7-9
TGTGCCAGCAGCTTGGTGGTGGGCCCGGCACCCTACGAGCAGTACTTC,CASSLVVGPAPYEQYF,16,NA,TRBJ2-7,few,TRBV5-4
TGTGCCAGCAGTTACGGACTAGCGGGAGAGACCCAGTACTTC,CASSYGLAGETQYF,14,TRBD2,TRBJ2-5,few,TRBV6-5
TGTGCCCAAACCGCAGGGGTTTTTTCTGGAAACACCATATATTTT,CAQTAGVFSGNTIYF,15,NA,TRBJ1-3,few,TRBV30
TGTGCCTGGAGTCCCCGACAGGGTGTGTGGGAGACCCAGTACTTC,CAWSPRQGVWETQYF,15,TRBD1,TRBJ2-5,NA,TRBV30
TGTGCCAGCAGTGGGCTAGCGGCCACCGGGGAGCTGTTTTTT,CASSGLAATGELFF,14,TRBD2,TRBJ2-2,NA,TRBV11-2
TGTGCCAGCAGCTCTGACAGGAGCTCCTACGAGCAGTACTTC,CASSSDRSSYEQYF,14,NA,TRBJ2-7,NA,TRBV7-2
TGTGCCAGCAGCGTAGGCGGGAGGGAGACCCAGTACTTC,CASSVGGRETQYF,13,TRBD2,TRBJ2-5,NA,TRBV9
TGTGCCATCAGTCGGGGGGACTACGAGCAGTACTTC,CAISRGDYEQYF,12,TRBD2,TRBJ2-7,NA,TRBV10-3